This TCR beta chain was obtained from a study of radiotherapy plus CTLA-4 blockade in lung cancer. Overall study: Objective response rate was 18%; disease control rate, less than 40%.

Repertoires were generated with immunoSEQ multiplex PCR, while TCRdb's copy carries only in-frame clones and drops some. The sample yields roughly 46,000 clones, 70% to 80% seen once. The germline CDR1 and CDR2 sequences are WSHSY and SAAADI. Trimming cost V 4 bases and J 1 base; bases outside gene matches: 0. The CDR3 runs to 13 residues. The genes are TRBV10-2 and TRBJ1-1; TRBD1 agrees at 7 bases. This TCR was recovered from a human donor with non-small cell lung cancer who had stable disease on radiotherapy plus ipilimumab. Sample: peripheral blood, taken from a patient treated with radiotherapy plus ipilimumab. The CDR3 here is CASSGQGNTEAFF. In DNA form, the CDR3 reads TGCGCCAGCAGTGGACAGGGGAACACTGAAGCTTTCTTT.